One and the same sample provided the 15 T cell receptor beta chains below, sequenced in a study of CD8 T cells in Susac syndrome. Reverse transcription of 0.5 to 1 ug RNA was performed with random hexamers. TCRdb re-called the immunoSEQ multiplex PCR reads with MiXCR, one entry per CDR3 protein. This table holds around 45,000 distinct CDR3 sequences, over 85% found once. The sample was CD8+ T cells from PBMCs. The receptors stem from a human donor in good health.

CDR3 nucleotides: TGTGCCAGCAGCTTCCCGGGACTTAATGAAAAACTGTTTTTT. Its translation: CASSFPGLNEKLFF. This sequence joins TRBV7-2 and TRBJ1-4, with a tentative D call TRBD1 (5 bases). The germline V gene has CDR1 SGHTA and CDR2 FQGNSA. CDR3 length: 14 residues. Trimming removed 3 bases from V and 4 bases from J, with 9 bases in between.

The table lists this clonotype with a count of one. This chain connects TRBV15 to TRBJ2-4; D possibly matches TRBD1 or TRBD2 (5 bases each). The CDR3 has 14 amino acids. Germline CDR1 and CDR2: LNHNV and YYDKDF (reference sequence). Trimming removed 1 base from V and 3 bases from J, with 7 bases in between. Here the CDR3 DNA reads TGTGCCACCAGCAGAGGGGACGTCAAAAACATTCAGTACTTC. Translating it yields CATSRGDVKNIQYF.

CDR3 DNA sequence: TGTGCCAGCAGCAGGGGGACTTTAGCGCTGAGCTCCTACAATGAGCAGTTCTTC. It translates to CASSRGTLALSSYNEQFF. The chain joins TRBV28 to TRBJ2-1; D might be TRBD1 (7 bases). Germline V CDR1 and CDR2: MDHEN, SYDVKM. V was clipped by 6 bases and J by 0 bases, with 21 bases between them. The CDR3 length is 18 residues.

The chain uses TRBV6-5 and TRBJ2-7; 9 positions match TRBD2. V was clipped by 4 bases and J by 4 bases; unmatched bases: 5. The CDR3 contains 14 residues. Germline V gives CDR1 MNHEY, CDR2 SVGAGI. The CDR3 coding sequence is TGTGCCAGCAGTTTTGGGACTAGCTTTTACGAGCAGTACTTC. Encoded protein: CASSFGTSFYEQYF.

The CDR3 sequence is CASSEADSARTQYF. As DNA, the CDR3 is TGTGCCAGCAGTGAAGCGGACAGTGCCAGGACCCAGTACTTC. This sequence joins TRBV2 and TRBJ2-5, with D possibly being TRBD1 (6 bases). V was cut by 0 bases and J by 7 bases, with 12 bases left in between. The length of the CDR3 is 14 residues. CDR1 and CDR2 (germline): SNHLY, FYNNEI. Combining the CDR3 with reference TRBV2 and TRBJ2-5 gives the whole variable domain EPEVTQTPSHQVTQMGQEVILRCVPISNHLYFYWYRQILGQKVEFLVSFYNNEISEKSEIFDDQFSVERPDGSNFTLKIRSTKLEDSAMYFCASSEADSARTQYFGPGTRLLVL.

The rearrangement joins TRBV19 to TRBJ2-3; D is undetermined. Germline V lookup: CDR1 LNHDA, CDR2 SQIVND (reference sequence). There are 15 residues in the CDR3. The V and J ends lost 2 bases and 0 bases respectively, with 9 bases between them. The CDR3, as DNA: TGTGCCAGTAGTATAATCGGCAGCAGCACAGATACGCAGTATTTT. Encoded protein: CASSIIGSSTDTQYF.

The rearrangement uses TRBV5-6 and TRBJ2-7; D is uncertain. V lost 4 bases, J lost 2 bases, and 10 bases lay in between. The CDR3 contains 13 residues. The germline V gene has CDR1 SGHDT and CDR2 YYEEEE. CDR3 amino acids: CASSATNAYEQYF. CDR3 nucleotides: TGTGCCAGCAGCGCGACAAATGCCTACGAGCAGTACTTC.

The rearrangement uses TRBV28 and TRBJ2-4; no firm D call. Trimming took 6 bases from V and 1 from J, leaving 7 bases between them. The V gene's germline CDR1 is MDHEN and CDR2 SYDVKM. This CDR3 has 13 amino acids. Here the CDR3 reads CASSFSAKNIQYF. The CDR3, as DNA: TGTGCCAGCAGCTTCAGTGCCAAAAACATTCAGTACTTC.

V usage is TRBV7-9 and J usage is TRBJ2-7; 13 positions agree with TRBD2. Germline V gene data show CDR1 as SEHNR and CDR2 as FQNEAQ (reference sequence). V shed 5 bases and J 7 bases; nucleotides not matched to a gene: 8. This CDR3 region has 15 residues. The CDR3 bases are TGTGCCAGCAGCATAGGACTAGCGGGGGTGTTGGAGCAGTACTTC. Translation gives CASSIGLAGVLEQYF.

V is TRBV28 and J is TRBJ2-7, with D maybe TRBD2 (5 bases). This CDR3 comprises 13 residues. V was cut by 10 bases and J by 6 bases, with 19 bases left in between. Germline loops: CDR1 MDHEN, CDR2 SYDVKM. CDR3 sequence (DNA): TGTGCCACCTCAGCGCTAGCAAGGCCCGAGCAGTACTTC. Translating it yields CATSALARPEQYF.

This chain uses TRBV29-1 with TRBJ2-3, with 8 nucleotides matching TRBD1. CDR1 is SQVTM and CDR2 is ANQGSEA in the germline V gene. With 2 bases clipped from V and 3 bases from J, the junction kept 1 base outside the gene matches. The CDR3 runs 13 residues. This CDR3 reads CSVERTGTDTQYF. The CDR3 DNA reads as TGCAGCGTTGAACGGACAGGGACAGATACGCAGTATTTT.

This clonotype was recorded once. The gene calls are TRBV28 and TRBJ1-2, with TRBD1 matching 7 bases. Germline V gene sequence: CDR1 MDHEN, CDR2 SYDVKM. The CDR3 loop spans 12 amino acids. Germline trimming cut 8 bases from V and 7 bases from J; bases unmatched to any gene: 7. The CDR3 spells CASLTGNGGYTF. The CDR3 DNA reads TGTGCCAGCTTGACAGGGAACGGTGGCTACACCTTC.

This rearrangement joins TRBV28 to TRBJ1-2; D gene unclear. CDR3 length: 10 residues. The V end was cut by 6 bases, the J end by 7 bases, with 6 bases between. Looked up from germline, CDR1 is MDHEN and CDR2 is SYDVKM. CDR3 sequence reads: CASSGRGYTF. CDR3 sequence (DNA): TGTGCCAGCAGCGGTCGTGGCTACACCTTC.

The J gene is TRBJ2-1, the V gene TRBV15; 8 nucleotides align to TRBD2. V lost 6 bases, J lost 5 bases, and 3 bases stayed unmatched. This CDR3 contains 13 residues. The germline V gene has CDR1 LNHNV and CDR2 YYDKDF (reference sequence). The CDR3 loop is CATSQREHNEQFF. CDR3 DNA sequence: TGTGCCACCAGTCAGCGGGAGCACAATGAGCAGTTCTTC.

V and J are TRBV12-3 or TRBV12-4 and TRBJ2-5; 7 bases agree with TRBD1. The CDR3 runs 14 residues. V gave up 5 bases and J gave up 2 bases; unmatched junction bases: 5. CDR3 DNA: TGTGCCAGCAGTCCTGAGACAGGGCAAGAGACCCAGTACTTC. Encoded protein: CASSPETGQETQYF.